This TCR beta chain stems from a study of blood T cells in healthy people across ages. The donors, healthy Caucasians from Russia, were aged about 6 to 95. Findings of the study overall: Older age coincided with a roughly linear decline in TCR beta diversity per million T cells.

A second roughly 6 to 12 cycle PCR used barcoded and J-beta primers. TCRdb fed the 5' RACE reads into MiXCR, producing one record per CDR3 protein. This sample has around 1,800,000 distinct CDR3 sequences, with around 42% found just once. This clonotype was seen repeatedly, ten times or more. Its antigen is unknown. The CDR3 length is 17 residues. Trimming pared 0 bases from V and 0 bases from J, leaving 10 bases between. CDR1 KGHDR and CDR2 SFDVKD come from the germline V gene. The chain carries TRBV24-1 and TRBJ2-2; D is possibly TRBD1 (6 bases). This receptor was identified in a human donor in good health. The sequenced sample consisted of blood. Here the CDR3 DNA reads TGTGCCACCAGTGATTTGTCAGGGGTCACGAACACCGGGGAGCTGTTTTTT. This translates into CATSDLSGVTNTGELFF.